The rows below give T cell receptor beta chains drawn from one sample of a study of early T cells in non-severe SARS-CoV-2 infection. TCRdb passed the 5' RACE reads through MiXCR, listing each CDR3 protein once. Of some 81,000 distinct CDR3 sequences detected, over 8.5% appear once; the ten largest clones hold 4.8%. The sequenced material came from whole blood. The receptors were sampled from an adult who was a healthcare worker with PCR-confirmed SARS-CoV-2 infection or an uninfected control (not recorded which). Each CDR3 is given with its conserved first and last residue. Fields, in order: V gene, J gene, CDR3 protein.

>TRBV24-1|TRBJ2-3
CATSETGPQAAPQYF
>TRBV10-3|TRBJ1-2
CAIRGDSSNYGYTF
>TRBV3-1|TRBJ2-1
CASSQAGRDKFF
>TRBV27|TRBJ1-6
CASRPGTEAYPLHF
>TRBV20-1|TRBJ2-7
CLIRGVTYEQYF
>TRBV20-1|TRBJ2-3
CSATGLAGGRGSTDTQYF
>TRBV27|TRBJ1-1
CASSLLAHTGEGNTEAFF
>TRBV11-2|TRBJ2-7
CASSLGRGPPYEQYF
>TRBV6-1|TRBJ1-2
CASSEWSLSRGYTF
>TRBV5-1|TRBJ1-5
CASSSTVNQPQHF
>TRBV27|TRBJ1-5
CASSFIGQPQHF
>TRBV27|TRBJ1-6
CASSLRGYNSPLHF
>TRBV12-3/TRBV12-4|TRBJ1-6
CASSLGYSPLHF
>TRBV20-1|TRBJ2-2
CSATNFKTSGRYTGELFF
>TRBV28|TRBJ1-1
CASSSGQGAFTEAFF
>TRBV20-1|TRBJ2-1
CSARDSGWGFRQFF
>TRBV27|TRBJ2-1
CASSPGLERNEQFF
>TRBV7-9|TRBJ2-5
CASSPPGQETQCF
>TRBV7-9|TRBJ1-2
CASSSRPGTIGYTF
>TRBV11-2|TRBJ2-7
CASSPGTFSYEQYF
>TRBV19|TRBJ2-7
CASSGRAYEQYF
>TRBV2|TRBJ2-5
CASGGDRGGETQYF
>TRBV9|TRBJ2-7
CASSVGGSGYEQYF
>TRBV20-1|TRBJ2-7
CSAELAGGLIEQYF
>TRBV7-9|TRBJ2-5
CASSPSPLSAGNQETQYF
>TRBV6-2/TRBV6-3|TRBJ2-7
CASAESSYEQYF